A single T cell receptor (beta chain) is shown here with its context. Its antigen is unknown. Base qualities were left out, and no much larger clone turns up one base away. These data belong to a study of cytomegalovirus exposure and HLA in healthy donors (dated by TCRdb to about 2017). Broadly, across the study: In an earlier analysis of several hundred of the donors, around 300 Gb of sequence data and 117 million unique TCR beta sequences from roughly 180 million T cells were reported. Several DR-DQ haplotypes were handled as single units for association and clustering, since linkage in the cohort was strong. The study aimed to test whether signatures of past pathogen exposure could be identified by cataloging public T cell receptors. In a later genetic analysis, genome-wide SNP genotypes for 398 of the 666 donors were used, and that subset was treated as a discovery cohort. Class I and class II HLA loci were covered by the typing at four-digit resolution. The study combined high-throughput TCR immunosequencing, statistical association of individual TCRs with disease status, and machine learning to predict cytomegalovirus infection status. The number of typed donors differed by locus: about 620-640 for A, B, C, DRB1 and DQB1; 500 to 550 for DQA1; 606 for DPA1; and roughly 450 for DPB1. Donor age, sex, ethnicity and CMV serostatus were collected together with the repertoire data. Using immunosequencing, the study profiled T cell repertoires from about 650 subjects and related those repertoires to cytomegalovirus serostatus. In an earlier analysis of around 540 of the donors, high-throughput TCR beta sequencing was used to judge whether each TCR beta V gene segment behaved as functional or pseudogenic. Around 320 gigabases of sequencing data and 80 million or so unique TCR sequences were included in an early release covering roughly 600 HLA-typed donors. The later analysis used no new phenotypic data to find candidate immune exposures, relying instead on TCR beta sequences and their occurrence across donors. Along with the approximately 700-subject first cohort, a separate validation cohort of over a hundred different subjects was used. In a later analysis, previously published TCR beta repertoires from 670 or so donors were re-analyzed and high-resolution HLA genotyping was added so that TCR occurrence patterns could be studied. Among the roughly 370 genotyped donors, around 81% belonged to the genetic ancestry cluster associated with self-reported Caucasian donors. Among around 400 genotyped donors of the cohort, an average of about 220,000 unique TCR beta nucleotide sequences was sequenced per donor, of which about 19% were non-productive. Every repertoire in the discovery cohort had been generated on one and the same sequencing platform.

General study outcomes and caveats: While some public TCRs were present in many individuals, most TCR sequences turned up only very rarely across donors. In an earlier analysis of some 500 of the donors, most TCR beta V segments appeared in productive rearrangements about 90% or about 30% of the time, broadly matching IMGT annotations. According to a later analysis, most CMV-associated TCR beta chains appeared to be HLA-restricted, and the HLA associations seemed to be driven largely by CMV exposure. Because some donors lacked HLA typing at each locus, the association tests relied only on the typed subset. Specific HLA alleles were associated with roughly 17,000 TCR beta sequences at a false discovery rate of 0.05 in a later analysis. A later analysis reported that several top co-occurrence clusters appeared linked to parvovirus B19, influenza, CMV and Epstein-Barr virus. In a later analysis, HLA-associated TCR beta chains were found to be more clonally expanded and to have lower generation probabilities than equally common non-associated chains. In a later genetic analysis, fewer N-insertions in productive TCRs were reported among donors in an Asian-associated ancestry cluster than the roughly 640-donor mean. For the cohort, immune exposure information was limited to CMV serostatus. The authors suggested that the approach could potentially be generalized to other disease states and immunological phenotypes. A cluster of highly shared sequence variants was judged likely to represent a technical artifact of the sequencing pipeline. Because counts were too low, about 18 rarely observed V segments, including chromosome 9 orphons, were excluded from the earlier analysis of 587 of the donors. An association between a missense DCLRE1C variant and V-gene and J-gene trimming of TCR beta chains was found in a later genetic analysis and replicated in an independent cohort. Some IMGT-functional V segments, including TRBV6-2 and TRBV6-3, could not be told apart with the 87-base-pair reads, so those segments were excluded. According to a later analysis, TCR association rates differed among HLA loci, with DRB1 alleles showing the most associated TCRs and HLA-C alleles showing the fewest. A further reported finding was that TCR beta sequences accurately predicted the HLA-A and HLA-B alleles for most subjects in the first cohort. In vitro tests confirmed that a few of the cytomegalovirus-associated TCR beta chains recognize cytomegalovirus antigens. Linkage disequilibrium might explain the correlated functional status among segregating V segments, but an unknown experimental factor could not be ruled out. Sequencing depth was assumed to be roughly uniform across donors in the presence/absence analyses, though that assumption may not hold. The study listed around 160 TCR beta chains as associated with cytomegalovirus. This cohort had only TCR beta chains sequenced, and the lack of alpha or paired-chain data limited which features could be detected. The classifier was reported to diagnose cytomegalovirus status with high specificity and sensitivity in both the original cohort and the validation cohort. When HLA alleles, especially DR and DQ, strongly co-occurred, attributing TCR associations to individual alleles was difficult.

Libraries were prepared through the immunoSEQ multiplex PCR assay. For the multiplex PCR, a mixture combining 60 forward primers for TCR Vbeta segments and 13 reverse primers for TCR Jbeta segments was used. The CDR3 region of rearranged TCR beta genes was amplified from genomic DNA with a multiplex PCR assay. The Illumina HiSeq System was used to sequence the amplified TCR beta libraries as 87-base-pair reads. Turning to the authors' computational methods: A later analysis tallied approximately 87 million unique TCR beta chains across the 550 to 850 repertoires, and around 9.9 million of those chains were shared by two or more donors. Raw reads were error-corrected and collapsed into unique sequences with a nearest-neighbor algorithm that merged closely related sequences to remove PCR and sequencing errors. CDR3 sequences were aligned to IMGT reference sequences to assign V, D and J gene segments. For a sequence to be retained, at least a six-nucleotide match to both a V gene segment and a J gene segment was required. Rearrangements were called productive when the CDR3 lacked stop codons and stayed in frame with V and J; all others were non-productive. Following IMGT convention, CDR3 was defined as the stretch from the second conserved V-encoded cysteine to the conserved J-encoded phenylalanine. Sequences without an unambiguous match to a single V gene segment were excluded from the earlier analysis of several hundred of the donors. In an earlier analysis of a few hundred of the donors, V segments were called functional above 56.7% productive rearrangements and were called segregating when the between-donor standard deviation exceeded 5%. A statistical classification framework was built for diagnosing cytomegalovirus status from the catalog of TCR beta chain sequences. V and J gene assignment, in a later analysis, came from comparing TCR nucleotide sequences with IMGT/GENE-DB human TR gene sequences. In a later analysis, CDR3 sequences and most-parsimonious VDJ recombination scenarios were assigned using the TCRdist pipeline. In a later analysis, each TCR beta chain was defined by its CDR3 amino acid sequence together with its V-gene family, and reads lacking a unique V-gene family were excluded. As a way to deal with suspected cross-contamination and a sequencing artifact, a later analysis dropped 450 to 600 nucleotide sequences that were highly shared and had low generation probability. In a later analysis, a clonal expansion index for each public chain was calculated from normalized within-repertoire ranks of inferred template counts. In a later analysis, generation probabilities were computed with a VDJ recombination model fitted to out-of-frame rearrangements, and the resulting probabilities were checked against IGoR. In a later analysis, hypergeometric tests were used to score TCR-TCR, TCR-HLA and TCR-CMV co-occurrence, with a repertoire-size bias correction applied to TCR pairs. False discovery rates were estimated in a later analysis by permuting HLA or CMV assignments 20 times. In a later analysis, co-occurring TCRs were grouped with DBSCAN, and TCRdist sequence similarity was added when clustering was performed within HLA-allele-positive subsets. Repertoires with fewer than 30,000 or more than 120,000 public chains were left out of co-occurrence clustering, as were about 5 repertoires with anomalous nucleotide sharing. Entries here come from immuneACCESS through TCRdb and include only in-frame sequences with V and J called. Some clones fail to appear in such tables; in the studies checked, an unresolved V gene covers under half of the shortfall, and the cause of the remainder is unknown. Clonal size and the V and J genes are those of that table, whereas D and trimming came from the DNA. The sample profile shows 150,000 to 180,000 clones; approximately 80% of them were found once. The ten largest clones represent 4% of the sample.

The cohort was made up of 500 to 800 healthy bone marrow donors. Cohort members were all nominally healthy when sampled, although unrecorded immune exposures were likely present. The donor tested CMV seronegative and was one of the 352 seronegative cohort members. A peripheral blood sample was provided by each donor, and peripheral blood mononuclear cells were used for TCR beta sequencing. The Qiagen DNeasy Blood Extraction Kit was used to extract genomic DNA from the blood cell samples. The germline V gene sets CDR1 to MGHRA and CDR2 to YSYEKL. Here V drops 4 bases and J drops 4 bases, and the junction holds 5 bases not matched to any gene. The CDR3 runs 15 residues from the cysteine to the phenylalanine. Only the CDR3 DNA is retained, 45 bases long and in frame from the first base.

Material for sequencing was PBMCs. The rearrangement joined TRBV4-1 to TRBJ2-1; 9 bases in the middle match TRBD1. The sequence came from a woman in her thirties or forties in good health and CMV-seronegative. CDR3 protein: CASSLPGQGYNEQFF. The nucleotide sequence is TGCGCCAGCAGCCTACCGGGACAGGGATACAATGAGCAGTTCTTC.